The T cell receptor (beta chain) described here comes from a study of cytomegalovirus exposure and HLA in healthy donors. Method: immunoSEQ multiplex PCR; TCRdb's copy keeps in-frame clones and lacks some. The data contain about 79,000 clones, over 85% of them seen just once; the ten biggest clones take up approximately 4%. CDR3 size: 13 residues. Germline CDR1 reads GTSNPN; CDR2 reads SVGIG (reference sequence). V gave up 0 bases and J gave up 3 bases, with 9 bases separating them. V and J are TRBV30 and TRBJ2-7; D gene unclear. Sample: PBMCs. The TCR comes from a young woman in good health and CMV-seronegative. The CDR3 DNA reads TGTGCCTGGAGTGTAAACAGTAACTACGAGCAGTACTTC. Protein sequence: CAWSVNSNYEQYF.